The 8 T cell receptor beta chains listed next were all sequenced from one sample in a study of blood T cell repertoires in COVID-19 (dated by TCRdb to the early 2020s). Library preparation used the immunoSEQ multiplex PCR assay. TCRdb mirrors the immuneACCESS table, restricted to in-frame sequences. Some clones are absent from its copies; in checked studies, under half trace to an unresolved V gene, and the reason for the others is unknown. Present in this sample are fewer than 500,000 clones, 80% to 90% of which were seen just once. The ten largest clonotypes hold around 1.1% of the sample. The sequenced sample consisted of PBMCs or T cells enriched from blood (not recorded which). The receptors derive from a man aged 30-40 years who had recovered from COVID-19.

The chain combines TRBV19 with TRBJ1-5; TRBD1 matches 8 bases. The J segment lost 0 bases and the V segment lost 1 base, leaving 11 bases of the junction unmatched. This CDR3 spans 19 amino acids. Per the germline V gene, CDR1 is LNHDA and CDR2 is SQIVND (reference sequence). The CDR3 DNA reads as TGTGCCAGTAGTATAGTAGGTGTGGGGACAGGTTATAGCAATCAGCCCCAGCATTTT. Translated, it gives CASSIVGVGTGYSNQPQHF.

This rearrangement joins TRBV28 to TRBJ2-1, with D perhaps TRBD1 (6 bases). The length of the CDR3 is 16 residues. Trimming took 2 bases from V and 8 from J, leaving 19 bases between them. Germline CDR1 MDHEN, CDR2 SYDVKM. CDR3 bases: TGTGCCAGCAGTTTACGGACAGTCCCCCACACCGATGAGCAGTTCTTC. This gives the protein CASSLRTVPHTDEQFF.

The chain couples TRBV19 to TRBJ2-3; the D gene is possibly TRBD1 (6 bases). Germline V gene lookup returns CDR1 LNHDA and CDR2 SQIVND (reference sequence). The CDR3 sequence is 13 residues long. The V and J ends lost 2 bases and 3 bases respectively, with 6 bases between them. The CDR3: CASSIQGTDTQYF. As DNA, the CDR3 is TGTGCCAGTAGTATACAGGGGACAGATACGCAGTATTTT.

The chain carries TRBV24-1 and TRBJ2-1; 12 bases fit TRBD1. J was trimmed by 4 bases and V by 11 bases; bases with no gene match: 5. The CDR3 runs to 14 residues. Per the germline V gene, CDR1 is KGHDR and CDR2 is SFDVKD. CDR3: CASTGQGAYNEQFF. Here the CDR3 DNA reads TGTGCCAGTACGGGACAGGGGGCATACAATGAGCAGTTCTTC.

V and J are TRBV29-1 and TRBJ2-2; tentative D call: TRBD1 (6 bases). The CDR3 contains 14 residues. Germline V gives CDR1 SQVTM, CDR2 ANQGSEA. V was cut by 6 bases and J by 7 bases, with 18 bases left in between. CDR3 protein: CSVQLQGFGGELFF. The CDR3 nucleotides are TGCAGCGTCCAATTACAGGGTTTTGGCGGGGAGCTGTTTTTT.

CDR3 coding DNA: TGTGCCACCAGCAGGGCTACAGGGCATCGACCCTACGAGCAGTACTTC. Its translation: CATSRATGHRPYEQYF. V usage is TRBV15 and J usage is TRBJ2-7; D perhaps matches TRBD1 (6 bases). V lost 3 bases and J lost 2, with 17 bases in between. The CDR3 length is 16 residues. Germline V gives CDR1 LNHNV, CDR2 YYDKDF (reference sequence).

The chain carries TRBV29-1 and TRBJ1-1, with D perhaps TRBD1 (5 bases). The V end lost 4 bases, the J end lost 3 bases, and 21 bases lay between the germline ends. This CDR3 region has 16 residues. Germline-derived CDR1 and CDR2 are SQVTM and ANQGSEA. The CDR3: CSVGGVGWTQDTEAFF. CDR3 coding DNA: TGCAGCGTTGGGGGGGTTGGTTGGACCCAGGACACTGAAGCTTTCTTT.

The chain is built from TRBV27 and TRBJ2-5; 11 positions match TRBD2. Germline trimming cut 1 base from V and 2 bases from J; bases unmatched to any gene: 0. Germline lookup yields CDR1 MNHEY and CDR2 SMNVEV (reference sequence). The CDR3 is 15 amino acids. The CDR3 sequence: CASSLWTSGQETQYF. DNA for the CDR3: TGTGCCAGCAGTTTATGGACTAGCGGGCAAGAGACCCAGTACTTC.